Shown below are 22 T cell receptor beta chains from a single sample sequenced in a study of human T cells and chemical hapten exposure. Regarding time point: patch test 1, 2 weeks after DPC sensitization. Described treatment: therapeutic diphenylcyclopropenone sensitization with weekly scalp DPC. TCRdb independently ran MiXCR on the RACE reads; one entry per CDR3 protein. Of some 91,000 distinct CDR3 sequences in the sample, roughly an eighth were seen once. This sample comprised whole blood, obtained in connection with sensitization to the hapten diphenylcyclopropenone (DPC). These receptors all stem from a woman aged 40-49 years with alopecia areata. Some clones in this sample may be carry-over from other donors' samples.

V gene TRBV11-2 combines with J gene TRBJ2-1; 8 bases fit TRBD2. J lost 9 bases, V lost 0 bases, and 10 bases had no gene match. CDR3 length equals 16 residues. Germline lookup yields CDR1 SGHAT and CDR2 FQNNGV. As DNA, the CDR3 is TGTGCCAGCAGCTTAGAGGCCGCTAGCGGGCGGGGTGAGCAGTTCTTC. This gives the protein CASSLEAASGRGEQFF.

This clonotype was counted a few times. The chain carries TRBV6-1 and TRBJ1-2; possibly TRBD1 for D (6 bases). The CDR3 runs to 14 residues. Germline assignment: CDR1 MNHNS and CDR2 SASEGT. Trimming took off 4 bases at V and 6 bases at J, with 15 bases between the two ends. CDR3 nucleotides: TGTGCCAGCAGTGTCATACAGGGTGAGAATGGCTACACCTTC. Its protein product is CASSVIQGENGYTF.

The CDR3 region is CASSSGQGWFF. The CDR3 DNA sequence: TGTGCCAGCAGTTCAGGACAGGGATGGTTTTTT. This chain links TRBV28 with TRBJ1-4; 8 bases are a match to TRBD1. Trimming at V came to 4 bases and at J to 16 bases, leaving 5 bases not matched to a gene. Germline CDR1 MDHEN, CDR2 SYDVKM. The CDR3 has 11 amino acids. Using reference TRBV28 and TRBJ1-4 for the parts outside the CDR3, the full variable domain is DVKVTQSSRYLVKRTGEKVFLECVQDMDHENMFWYRQDPGLGLRLIYFSYDVKMKEKGDIPEGYSVSREKKERFSLILESASTNQTSMYLCASSSGQGWFFGSGTQLSVL.

V gene TRBV11-3 combines with J gene TRBJ2-3; possible D gene TRBD1, 5 bases. There are 14 residues in the CDR3. Looked up from germline, CDR1 is SGHNT and CDR2 is YENEEA. V dropped 2 bases and J dropped 3 bases, with 9 bases sitting between them. CDR3 protein: CASSLRGMTDTQYF. The CDR3, as DNA: TGTGCCAGCAGCTTAAGGGGTATGACAGATACGCAGTATTTT.

This clonotype has ten or more counts. This rearrangement joins TRBV5-4 to TRBJ1-1, with a possible D match to TRBD1 (6 bases). The germline V gene encodes CDR1 SGHNT and CDR2 YYREEE (reference sequence). The CDR3 runs to 13 residues. Trimming stripped 3 bases from V and 1 base from J, with 7 bases between. CDR3 coding DNA: TGTGCCAGCAGCTCGACAGGGAACACTGAAGCTTTCTTT. Amino acids: CASSSTGNTEAFF.

This clonotype showed up many times. The J gene is TRBJ2-1, the V gene TRBV7-9, with D tentatively TRBD2 (5 bases). Deletions cut 4 bases from V and 7 bases from J, with 26 bases between. In germline, CDR1 is SEHNR, CDR2 FQNEAQ (reference sequence). The CDR3 spans 18 residues. The DNA for the CDR3 is TGTGCCAGCAGCTGGGTAGGCCGGCGGGCCCAGAGTAGGAATGAGCAGTTCTTC. It yields the protein CASSWVGRRAQSRNEQFF.

This rearrangement joins TRBV11-2 to TRBJ1-3; D might be TRBD1 (6 bases). Germline values: CDR1 SGHAT, CDR2 FQNNGV. There are 15 residues in the CDR3. Trimming took off 4 bases at V and 1 base at J, with 11 bases between the two ends. The CDR3 DNA sequence: TGTGCCAGCAGCTCACTACAGGGTTCTGGAAACACCATATATTTT. Protein sequence: CASSSLQGSGNTIYF. Looking up the rest from reference TRBV11-2 and TRBJ1-3 gives the full variable domain: EAGVAQSPRYKIIEKRQSVAFWCNPISGHATLYWYQQILGQGPKLLIQFQNNGVVDDSQLPKDRFSAERLKGVDSTLKIQPAKLEDSAVYLCASSSLQGSGNTIYFGEGSWLTVV.

The J gene is TRBJ2-5, the V gene TRBV3-1, with 10 bases matching TRBD2. The ends lost 4 bases at V and 5 bases at J; junction bases unmatched: 4. In germline, CDR1 is LGHDT, CDR2 YNNKEL (reference sequence). The CDR3 is 14 amino acids. CDR3 amino acids: CASSLLAGKETQYF. CDR3 DNA sequence: TGTGCCAGCAGCCTACTAGCGGGAAAGGAGACCCAGTACTTC.

This chain joins TRBV6-6 and TRBJ2-3; TRBD2 might be the D (6 bases). Trimming took 7 bases from V and 1 from J, leaving 15 bases between them. This CDR3 spans 15 amino acids. Germline values: CDR1 MNHNY, CDR2 SVGAGI (reference sequence). The CDR3 here is CASTRRLEGTDTQYF. The CDR3 bases are TGTGCCAGCACACGTCGACTAGAAGGCACAGATACGCAGTATTTT.

This clonotype occurred a few times. In DNA, the CDR3 is TGTGCCAGCAATAGACAGGGAGGAGGGGAAAAACTGTTTTTT. It codes for CASNRQGGGEKLFF. This chain joins TRBV28 and TRBJ1-4; TRBD1 agrees at 7 bases. V was clipped by 7 bases and J by 8 bases; unmatched bases: 10. The CDR3 contains 14 residues. Germline CDR1 reads MDHEN; CDR2 reads SYDVKM.

Ten or more counts support this clonotype. The chain links TRBV3-1 to TRBJ1-4; D not resolved. The CDR3 is made up of 16 amino acids. Germline values: CDR1 LGHDT, CDR2 YNNKEL (reference sequence). The V and J ends lost 0 bases and 4 bases respectively, with 12 bases between them. CDR3 amino acids: CASSQDPGGGNEKLFF. CDR3 in DNA: TGTGCCAGCAGCCAAGATCCCGGCGGCGGTAATGAAAAACTGTTTTTT. Filled out from reference TRBV3-1 and TRBJ1-4, the complete variable domain reads DTAVSQTPKYLVTQMGNDKSIKCEQNLGHDTMYWYKQDSKKFLKIMFSYNNKELIINETVPNRFSPKSPDKAHLNLHINSLELGDSAVYFCASSQDPGGGNEKLFFGSGTQLSVL.

This clonotype counts as medium-sized (0.01 to 0.1%). The chain is built from TRBV27 and TRBJ2-5; possible D gene TRBD1, 6 bases. The germline V gene encodes CDR1 MNHEY and CDR2 SMNVEV (reference sequence). The CDR3 is made up of 11 amino acids. V lost 6 bases to trimming and J lost 6 bases, with 8 bases between them. CDR3 coding DNA: TGTGCCAGCAGGACAGGACAGACCCAGTACTTC. Its translation: CASRTGQTQYF.

The rearrangement links TRBV7-2 to TRBJ2-7; TRBD1 agrees at 7 bases. The trim removed 6 bases at V and 3 bases at J, leaving 11 bases unmatched. The CDR3 totals 15 residues. Germline V lookup: CDR1 SGHTA, CDR2 FQGNSA. The CDR3 sequence is CASRHSGTDYYEQYF. CDR3 coding DNA: TGTGCCAGCAGGCACTCCGGGACAGATTACTACGAGCAGTACTTC.

The chain couples TRBV12-3 or TRBV12-4 to TRBJ2-7; 9 bases line up with TRBD1. The CDR3 totals 17 residues. Unmatched junction bases numbered 10, after V lost 2 bases and J lost 2 bases. CDR3 DNA: TGTGCCAGCAGTTTAAGACCTCCGGGACAGGGACCCTACGAGCAGTACTTC. Amino acid sequence: CASSLRPPGQGPYEQYF.

In its sample, this clonotype was seen many times. This sequence joins TRBV5-1 and TRBJ1-1; D ambiguous. The germline V gene encodes CDR1 SGHRS and CDR2 YFSETQ. This CDR3 is 14 amino acids long. Trimming cost V 1 base and J 0 bases, with 7 bases left between them. The chain's CDR3 is CASSLYAVNTEAFF. CDR3 sequence (DNA): TGCGCCAGCAGCTTGTACGCCGTGAACACTGAAGCTTTCTTT.

The rearrangement joins TRBV5-1 to TRBJ2-3, with no clear D. The germline V gene has CDR1 SGHRS and CDR2 YFSETQ. With 0 bases removed from V and 0 bases from J, the gap between germline ends came to 14 bases. This CDR3 contains 17 residues. CDR3 protein: CASSLGPGGPSTDTQYF. The CDR3 DNA sequence: TGCGCCAGCAGCTTGGGGCCGGGTGGACCGAGCACAGATACGCAGTATTTT. The full variable domain, with the rest looked up from reference TRBV5-1 and TRBJ2-3, is KAGVTQTPRYLIKTRGQQVTLSCSPISGHRSVSWYQQTPGQGLQFLFEYFSETQRNKGNFPGRFSGRQFSNSRSEMNVSTLELGDSALYLCASSLGPGGPSTDTQYFGPGTRLTVL.

J is TRBJ2-7 and V is TRBV6-5; 10 positions agree with TRBD1. Looked up from germline, CDR1 is MNHEY and CDR2 is SVGAGI. The V gene end was trimmed by 6 bases and the J gene end by 2 bases; junction bases not matched to a gene: 7. CDR3 length: 15 amino acids. This CDR3 reads CASRALTGGPYEQYF. The CDR3 DNA is TGTGCCAGCAGGGCCCTGACAGGGGGCCCCTACGAGCAGTACTTC.

This clonotype was counted ten times or more. The genes are TRBV7-2 and TRBJ1-1; no clear D. V lost 5 bases to trimming and J lost 1 base, with 11 bases between them. Germline CDR1 reads SGHTA; CDR2 reads FQGNSA. This CDR3 spans 14 amino acids. In DNA form, the CDR3 reads TGTGCCAGCAGCCTACCCCCAGGGAACACTGAAGCTTTCTTT. It is translated as CASSLPPGNTEAFF.

The chain links TRBV21-1 to TRBJ1-5; TRBD1 is taken as the D call from the table, unchecked against the DNA. TRBV21-1 represents a pseudogene. The CDR3 is 12 amino acids. The CDR3 region has the DNA TGTGCCAGCAGCCAAACCGGGCAGCCCCAGCATTTT. Protein sequence: CASSQTGQPQHF.

The chain employs TRBV2 and TRBJ2-3; D might be TRBD2 (7 bases). The CDR3 sequence is 14 residues long. Germline CDR1 reads SNHLY; CDR2 reads FYNNEI. V lost 3 bases and J lost 5, with 12 bases in between. In DNA, the CDR3 is TGTGCCAGCAGTGAGAACAGGGAGGGAGATACGCAGTATTTT. This translates into CASSENREGDTQYF. The entire variable domain, with the rest obtained from reference TRBV2 and TRBJ2-3, is as follows: EPEVTQTPSHQVTQMGQEVILRCVPISNHLYFYWYRQILGQKVEFLVSFYNNEISEKSEIFDDQFSVERPDGSNFTLKIRSTKLEDSAMYFCASSENREGDTQYFGPGTRLTVL.

This clonotype occurred many times. The rearrangement joins TRBV5-6 to TRBJ2-1, with no clear D. This CDR3 spans 12 amino acids. V dropped 4 bases and J dropped 9 bases, with 11 bases sitting between them. Per germline, CDR1 SGHDT and CDR2 YYEEEE. The CDR3 loop is CASSPPAGEQFF. In DNA form, the CDR3 reads TGTGCCAGCAGCCCTCCTGCAGGTGAGCAGTTCTTC.

The chain employs TRBV7-9 and TRBJ2-1; TRBD2 agrees at 9 bases. Unmatched junction bases numbered 3, after V lost 2 bases and J lost 4 bases. Germline V lookup: CDR1 SEHNR, CDR2 FQNEAQ (reference sequence). The CDR3 spans 15 residues. This CDR3 reads CASSLRLAAYNEQFF. CDR3 in DNA: TGTGCCAGCAGCTTACGACTAGCGGCATACAATGAGCAGTTCTTC.